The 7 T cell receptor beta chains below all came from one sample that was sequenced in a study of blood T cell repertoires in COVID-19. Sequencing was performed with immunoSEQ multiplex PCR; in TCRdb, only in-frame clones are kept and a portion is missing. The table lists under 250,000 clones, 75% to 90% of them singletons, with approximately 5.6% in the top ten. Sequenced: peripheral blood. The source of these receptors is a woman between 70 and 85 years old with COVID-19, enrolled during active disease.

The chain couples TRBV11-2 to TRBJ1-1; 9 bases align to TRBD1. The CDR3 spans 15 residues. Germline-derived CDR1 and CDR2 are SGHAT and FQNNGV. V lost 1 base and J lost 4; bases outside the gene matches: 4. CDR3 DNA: TGTGCCAGCAGCTTAGGATGGACAGGGGTCACTGAAGCTTTCTTT. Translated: CASSLGWTGVTEAFF.

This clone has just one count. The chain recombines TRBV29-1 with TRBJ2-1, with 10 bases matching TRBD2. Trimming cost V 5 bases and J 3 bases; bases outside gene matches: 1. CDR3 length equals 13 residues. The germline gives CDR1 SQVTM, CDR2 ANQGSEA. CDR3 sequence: CSVLAGDYNEQFF. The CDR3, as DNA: TGCAGCGTTCTAGCGGGAGACTACAATGAGCAGTTCTTC.

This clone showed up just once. The CDR3 sequence is CASIRTDGPEAFF. In DNA, the CDR3 is TGTGCCAGCATTCGGACAGACGGTCCTGAAGCTTTCTTT. The chain links TRBV6-5 to TRBJ1-1; a weak D match, TRBD1 (6 bases). This CDR3 is built from 13 residues. V was pared by 7 bases and J by 6 bases, with 15 bases between. CDR1 and CDR2 from the germline V gene are MNHEY and SVGAGI.

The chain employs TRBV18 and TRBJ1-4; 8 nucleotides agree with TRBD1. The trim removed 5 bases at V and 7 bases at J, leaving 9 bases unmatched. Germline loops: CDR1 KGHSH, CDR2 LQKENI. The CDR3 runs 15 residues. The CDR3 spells CASSSWTGRSEKLFF. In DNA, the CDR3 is TGTGCCAGCTCATCGTGGACAGGGCGGAGTGAAAAACTGTTTTTT.

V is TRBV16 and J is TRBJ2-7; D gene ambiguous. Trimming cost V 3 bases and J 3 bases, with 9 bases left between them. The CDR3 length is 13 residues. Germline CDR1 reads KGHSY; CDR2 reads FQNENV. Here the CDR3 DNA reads TGTGCCAGCAGCCATGGCATCGACTACGAGCAGTACTTC. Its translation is CASSHGIDYEQYF.

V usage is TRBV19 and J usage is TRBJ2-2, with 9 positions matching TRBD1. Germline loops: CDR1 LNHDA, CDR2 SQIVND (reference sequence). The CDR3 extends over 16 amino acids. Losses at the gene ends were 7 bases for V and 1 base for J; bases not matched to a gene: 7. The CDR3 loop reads CASIGLGQGNTGELFF. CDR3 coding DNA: TGTGCCAGTATTGGACTGGGACAGGGGAACACCGGGGAGCTGTTTTTT.

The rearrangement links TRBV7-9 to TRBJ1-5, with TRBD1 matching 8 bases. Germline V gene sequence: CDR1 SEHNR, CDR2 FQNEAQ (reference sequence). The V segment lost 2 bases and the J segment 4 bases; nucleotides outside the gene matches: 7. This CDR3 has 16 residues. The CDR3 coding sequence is TGTGCCAGCAGCTTACAGGCAGGGGGCGGGAATCAGCCCCAGCATTTT. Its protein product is CASSLQAGGGNQPQHF.